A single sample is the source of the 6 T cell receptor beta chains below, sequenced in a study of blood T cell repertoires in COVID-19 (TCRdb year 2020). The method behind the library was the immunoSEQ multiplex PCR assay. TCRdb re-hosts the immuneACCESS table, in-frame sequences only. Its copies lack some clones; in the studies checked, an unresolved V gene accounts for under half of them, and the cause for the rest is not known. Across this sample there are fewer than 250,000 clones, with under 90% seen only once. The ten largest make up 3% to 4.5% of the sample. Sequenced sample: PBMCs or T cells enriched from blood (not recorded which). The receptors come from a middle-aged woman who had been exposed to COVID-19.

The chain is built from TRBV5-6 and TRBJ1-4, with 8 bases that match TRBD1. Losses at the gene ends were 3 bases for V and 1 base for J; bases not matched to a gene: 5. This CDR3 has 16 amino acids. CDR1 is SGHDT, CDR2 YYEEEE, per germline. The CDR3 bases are TGTGCCAGCAGCTGGGGACAGGACGGAACTAATGAAAAACTGTTTTTT. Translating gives CASSWGQDGTNEKLFF.

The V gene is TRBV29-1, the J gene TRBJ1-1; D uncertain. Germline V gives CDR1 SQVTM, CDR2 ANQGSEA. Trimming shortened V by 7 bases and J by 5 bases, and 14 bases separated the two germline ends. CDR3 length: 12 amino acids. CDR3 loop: CSARWSGTEAFF. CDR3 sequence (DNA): TGCAGCGCCCGATGGAGTGGTACTGAAGCTTTCTTT.

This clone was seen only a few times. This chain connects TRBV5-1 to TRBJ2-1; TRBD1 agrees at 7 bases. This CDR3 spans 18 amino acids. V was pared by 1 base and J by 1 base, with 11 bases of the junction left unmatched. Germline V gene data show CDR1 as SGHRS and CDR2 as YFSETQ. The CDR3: CASSLRGQPHVSYNEQFF. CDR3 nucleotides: TGCGCCAGCAGCTTGAGGGGACAGCCCCATGTATCCTACAATGAGCAGTTCTTC.

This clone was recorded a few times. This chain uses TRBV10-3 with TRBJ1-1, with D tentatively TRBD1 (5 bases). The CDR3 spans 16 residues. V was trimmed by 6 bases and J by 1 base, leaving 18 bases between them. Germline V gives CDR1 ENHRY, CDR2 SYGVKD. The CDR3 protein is CAIRGGTDRWNTEAFF. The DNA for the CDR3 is TGTGCCATCAGGGGGGGGACGGACCGATGGAACACTGAAGCTTTCTTT.

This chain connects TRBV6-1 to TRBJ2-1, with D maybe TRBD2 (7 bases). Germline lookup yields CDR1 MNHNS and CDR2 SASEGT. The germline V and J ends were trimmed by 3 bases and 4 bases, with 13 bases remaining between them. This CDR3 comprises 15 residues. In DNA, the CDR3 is TGTGCCAGCAGTGAGATGGGGGGGGCGTACAATGAGCAGTTCTTC. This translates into CASSEMGGAYNEQFF.

CDR3 region: CASSLERGRLNTEAFF. Here the CDR3 DNA reads TGTGCCAGCAGCTTAGAGAGGGGGAGATTGAACACTGAAGCTTTCTTT. The genes are TRBV11-1 and TRBJ1-1, with a tentative D call TRBD1 (6 bases). Per germline, CDR1 SGHAT and CDR2 FQDESV (reference sequence). V lost 1 base, J lost 0 bases, and 12 bases lay in between. The CDR3 consists of 16 residues.